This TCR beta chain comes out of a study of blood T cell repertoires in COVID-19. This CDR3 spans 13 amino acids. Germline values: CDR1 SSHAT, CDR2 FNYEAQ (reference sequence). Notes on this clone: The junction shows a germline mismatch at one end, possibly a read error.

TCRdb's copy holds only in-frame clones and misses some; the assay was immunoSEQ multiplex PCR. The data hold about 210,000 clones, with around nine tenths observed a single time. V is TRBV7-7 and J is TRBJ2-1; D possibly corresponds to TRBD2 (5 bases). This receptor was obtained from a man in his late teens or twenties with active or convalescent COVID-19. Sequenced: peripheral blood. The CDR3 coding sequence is TGTGCTAGCAGCTCAACTAGGAGCGATGAGCAGTTCTTC. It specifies CASSSTRSDEQFF.